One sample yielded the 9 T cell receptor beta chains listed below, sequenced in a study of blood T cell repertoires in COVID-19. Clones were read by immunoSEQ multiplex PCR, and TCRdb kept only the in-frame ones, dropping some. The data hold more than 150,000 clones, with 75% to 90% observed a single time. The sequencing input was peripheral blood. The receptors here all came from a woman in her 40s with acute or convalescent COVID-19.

DNA for the CDR3: TGTGCCAGTAGATTCGCTAGCGGGAGGGCCCACGAGCAGTACTTC. This sequence encodes CASRFASGRAHEQYF. V gene TRBV19 combines with J gene TRBJ2-7; TRBD2 agrees at 12 bases. The CDR3 runs to 15 residues. Germline V gives CDR1 LNHDA, CDR2 SQIVND (reference sequence). The V segment lost 6 bases and the J segment 5 bases; nucleotides outside the gene matches: 8.

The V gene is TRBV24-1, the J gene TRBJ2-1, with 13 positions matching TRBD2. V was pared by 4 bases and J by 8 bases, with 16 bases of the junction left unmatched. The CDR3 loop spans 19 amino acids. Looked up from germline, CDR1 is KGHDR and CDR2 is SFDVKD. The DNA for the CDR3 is TGTGCCACCAGTGACGCCGGGACTAGCGGGAAGGGCTCCTATTATGAGCAGTTCTTC. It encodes CATSDAGTSGKGSYYEQFF.

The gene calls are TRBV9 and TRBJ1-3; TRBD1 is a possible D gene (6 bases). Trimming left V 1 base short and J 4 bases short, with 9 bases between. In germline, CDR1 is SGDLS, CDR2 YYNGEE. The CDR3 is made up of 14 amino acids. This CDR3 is CASSVSQGGNTIYF. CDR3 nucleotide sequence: TGTGCCAGCAGCGTATCCCAGGGGGGAAACACCATATATTTT.

This CDR3 reads CASSSGTGLGSTGELFF. The CDR3 bases are TGCGCCAGCAGCTCTGGGACAGGACTAGGATCCACCGGGGAGCTGTTTTTT. The chain carries TRBV5-1 and TRBJ2-2, with D perhaps matching TRBD1 (8 bases). The V end lost 3 bases, the J end lost 4 bases, and 19 bases lay between the germline ends. Germline V CDR1 and CDR2: SGHRS, YFSETQ. The CDR3 has 17 amino acids. Filled out from reference TRBV5-1 and TRBJ2-2, the complete variable domain reads KAGVTQTPRYLIKTRGQQVTLSCSPISGHRSVSWYQQTPGQGLQFLFEYFSETQRNKGNFPGRFSGRQFSNSRSEMNVSTLELGDSALYLCASSSGTGLGSTGELFFGEGSRLTVL.

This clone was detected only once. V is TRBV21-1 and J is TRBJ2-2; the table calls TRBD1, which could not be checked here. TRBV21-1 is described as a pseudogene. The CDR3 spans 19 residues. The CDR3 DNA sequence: TGTGCCAGCAGCACGCTTACCGCCCGGGACAGGGTAGTGAACGGGGAGCTGTTTTTT. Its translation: CASSTLTARDRVVNGELFF.

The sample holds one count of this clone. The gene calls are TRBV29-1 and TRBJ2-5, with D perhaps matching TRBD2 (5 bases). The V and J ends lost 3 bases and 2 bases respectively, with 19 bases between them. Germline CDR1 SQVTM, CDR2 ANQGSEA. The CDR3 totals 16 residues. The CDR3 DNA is TGCAGCGTTGACCTCGGGTCTGGAGGAGAACAAGAGACCCAGTACTTC. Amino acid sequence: CSVDLGSGGEQETQYF.

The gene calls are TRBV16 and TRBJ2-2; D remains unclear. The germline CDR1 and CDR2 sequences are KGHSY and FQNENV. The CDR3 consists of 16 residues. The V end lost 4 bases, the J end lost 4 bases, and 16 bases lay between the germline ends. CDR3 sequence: CASSRERTPSTGELFF. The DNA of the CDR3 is TGTGCCAGCAGCCGAGAGCGCACCCCGAGCACCGGGGAGCTGTTTTTT.

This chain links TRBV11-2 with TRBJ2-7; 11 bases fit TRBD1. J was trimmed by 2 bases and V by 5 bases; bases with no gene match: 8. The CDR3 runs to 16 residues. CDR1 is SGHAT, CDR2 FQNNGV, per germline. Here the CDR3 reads CASSSPGQGVPYEQYF. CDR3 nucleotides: TGTGCCAGCAGCAGCCCGGGACAGGGGGTCCCCTACGAGCAGTACTTC. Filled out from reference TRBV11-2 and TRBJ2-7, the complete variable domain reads EAGVAQSPRYKIIEKRQSVAFWCNPISGHATLYWYQQILGQGPKLLIQFQNNGVVDDSQLPKDRFSAERLKGVDSTLKIQPAKLEDSAVYLCASSSPGQGVPYEQYFGPGTRLTVT.

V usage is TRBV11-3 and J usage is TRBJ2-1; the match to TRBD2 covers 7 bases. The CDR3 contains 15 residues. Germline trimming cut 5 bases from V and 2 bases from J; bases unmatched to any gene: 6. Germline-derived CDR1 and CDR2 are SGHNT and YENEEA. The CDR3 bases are TGTGCCAGCAGCATTATAGCGGGCCCCTACAATGAGCAGTTCTTC. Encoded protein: CASSIIAGPYNEQFF.